This TCR beta chain was found in a study of T cells after somatic rescue of genetic block. Measured with immunoSEQ multiplex PCR; TCRdb has only the in-frame clones, and not every one. The repertoire holds fewer than 150,000 clones, around nine tenths seen once, with about 1.5% in the top ten. Germline V lookup: CDR1 KGHSH, CDR2 LQKENI. V lost 2 bases and J lost 1, with 5 bases in between. This CDR3 is built from 13 residues. The sample comprised peripheral blood mononuclear cells (PBMCs). The receptor comes from a woman aged 18-29 years. V and J are TRBV18 and TRBJ1-1; D not resolved. The CDR3 bases are TGTGCCAGCTCACCAGGGCAGAACACTGAAGCTTTCTTT. It encodes CASSPGQNTEAFF.